Below, one T cell receptor (beta chain) is given with its context. This record comes from a study of blood T cell repertoires in COVID-19. Study in general: Samples of COVID-19 (acute and convalescent) were obtained from the United States, Italy and Spain. T cells, B-cell-depleted T cells, or PBMCs provided the cDNA or gDNA that served as material.

Per the authors' pipeline: Using reference gene primer amplification, nucleated cell counts were estimated. Here immunoSEQ multiplex PCR was the method, and the copy in TCRdb shows in-frame clones only, minus some. V, J and clone size are those of that table, while D and trimming were read from the DNA. The sample consists of tens of thousands of clones, over 90% of them appearing once. Germline V gene sequence: CDR1 LNHNV, CDR2 YYDKDF (reference sequence). The CDR3 is made up of 14 amino acids. V was clipped by 9 bases and J by 3 bases; unmatched bases: 9. The sequencing input was peripheral blood. The gene calls are TRBV15 and TRBJ1-1; TRBD1 matches 8 bases. This TCR was recovered from a man in his sixties with active or convalescent COVID-19. This chain's CDR3 is CATGQGLFDTEAFF. CDR3 nucleotide sequence: TGTGCCACAGGACAGGGCTTGTTCGACACTGAAGCTTTCTTT.